Given below is one T cell receptor beta chain in context. Its cognate antigen has yet to be identified. No quality values exist for individual bases; no much larger clone is one base distant. Library preparation was by RACE. Instrument on record: NextSeq 500. Library preparation attached unique molecular identifiers to individual cDNA molecules for quantitative, reproducible TCR counting. Each blood RNA sample was used to sequence both TCR alpha and TCR beta chains. On the authors' methods: The median number of TCRs per sample was approximately 98,000, ranging from about 20,000 to 690,600. The Decombinator software suite was used to annotate the V, J and CDR3 of the TCR reads. For the PS versus PT1 abundance plots, all samples were subsampled to the same number of TCRs (28,000). Expanded TCRs were defined as absent before sensitization and observed at least eight times at the 2-week time point. TCRdb handled the public reads itself, with Q25 trimming in fastp and clone calling in MiXCR, and kept productive beta chains. Each entry merges the rows of one CDR3 protein and shows their most common DNA and genes. V and J calls and clone size were set by TCRdb, not the authors. Recorded for this sample are a few hundred thousand distinct CDR3 sequences; under 6.5% of them occurred a single time. Together, the top ten hold less than 6.5% of the sample.

This entry is derived from a study of human T cells and chemical hapten exposure (dated by TCRdb to the early 2020s). About the full investigation: For sensitization, 2% DPC in acetone was applied to a roughly 2 cm by roughly 2 cm area of upper inner arm skin. Patch testing was performed on the upper back with Finn chambers containing 0.01% DPC, and the patch tests were scored after 6 days according to International Contact Dermatitis Research Group standards. Libraries were combined into a pool for sequencing, and differences in TCR yield between samples came mainly from small differences in library volumes within the pool. The mostly female patient cohort included alopecia areata with under or over 50% scalp involvement, alopecia totalis and alopecia universalis. The study tracked peripheral blood TCR repertoire changes in vivo during primary and secondary sensitization to the hapten diphenylcyclopropenone (DPC) in alopecia patients. Blood was sampled from patients pre-sensitization (week 0) and at 2, 6 and about 24 weeks after DPC sensitization. Some 29 alopecia patients provided blood for TCR sequencing at one to four time points (pre-sensitization, 2, 6 and 24 weeks). Patients additionally received weekly therapeutic DPC doses to the scalp throughout the roughly 23-week study period.

The CDR1 and CDR2 encoded by the germline V gene (reference sequence) are SGHNT and YYREEE. Inclusive of the bounding cysteine and phenylalanine, the CDR3 is 14 residues long. The CDR3 DNA has 42 bases and is translated from base 1. Trimming at the junction amounts to 7 bases on V and 5 bases on J, and the germline ends lie 18 bases apart. Read against the paper, the sample's time point label means: patch test 2, 6 weeks after DPC sensitization. According to the study, the label for this sample's treatment or condition signals: therapeutic diphenylcyclopropenone sensitization with weekly scalp DPC. At each patch-test visit, blood was drawn before the patch test was applied. To be eligible, patients had to be aged 18 to 70, diagnosed with alopecia and judged suitable for DPC therapy, while pregnant patients were excluded. Total RNA was extracted from unfractionated whole blood that had been collected in Tempus Blood RNA tubes.

What the authors observed across the whole study: After repeated subsampling, changes were observed in the strength of the expansion versus patch-test correlation and in the threshold at which the correlation became significant. All patients had alopecia, a presumed autoimmune disease, so their immune response might differ from that of healthy individuals. The number of TCRs above 1 in 1000 frequency did not change with DPC sensitization; there was no evidence of global repertoire structure alterations. Significantly more large CDR3 similarity clusters were formed by expanded TCRs than by pre-sensitization or healthy control sets, consistent with antigen-driven responses. The number of PT1 expanded TCRs positively correlated with patch test score, significant at thresholds 8, 16 and 32 but not 4.

Sequencing used whole blood, obtained in connection with sensitization to the hapten diphenylcyclopropenone (DPC). Here the chain combines TRBV5-4 and TRBJ1-1; TRBD1 is a weak D gene call, 5 bases matching. The receptor's source is a woman aged 18-29 years with alopecia areata. Some clones in this sample may be carry-over from other donors' samples. The CDR3 is CASSSMAGRTEAFF. The nucleotides are TGTGCCAGCTCCTCAATGGCAGGGAGGACTGAAGCTTTCTTT.